These 16 T cell receptor beta chains originate from one sample sequenced in a study of OX40 agonist ivuxolimab in advanced cancers. Clones were sequenced by immunoSEQ multiplex PCR, and TCRdb holds only the in-frame ones, with some missing. The data show approximately 48,000 clones, about 80% seen once. Sequences were derived from CD4+ or CD8+ T cells sorted from blood, sampled in a trial of the OX40 agonist ivuxolimab. The receptors were gathered from an adult with an advanced solid tumor such as melanoma, head and neck, liver or kidney cancer.

V is TRBV9 and J is TRBJ2-3; D is uncertain. CDR1 SGDLS and CDR2 YYNGEE come from the germline V gene. There are 13 residues in the CDR3. Trimming removed 4 bases at V and 4 bases at J, with 10 bases between. The CDR3 spells CASSSRTADTQYF. CDR3 bases: TGTGCCAGCAGCTCCCGGACGGCAGATACGCAGTATTTT.

This clone was counted a few times. The rearrangement links TRBV5-8 to TRBJ2-7; 8 nucleotides match TRBD1. Germline values: CDR1 SGHTS, CDR2 YDEGEE. V was pared by 5 bases and J by 2 bases, with 3 bases of the junction left unmatched. The CDR3 has 13 residues. Written as DNA, the CDR3 is TGTGCCAGCAGACTGACAGGGGCCTACGAGCAGTACTTC. Translation gives CASRLTGAYEQYF.

J is TRBJ2-7 and V is TRBV11-2; the D gene is possibly TRBD2 (6 bases). The CDR3 sequence is 14 residues long. Germline V gene lookup returns CDR1 SGHAT and CDR2 FQNNGV. Trimming removed 5 bases at V and 7 bases at J, with 18 bases between. In DNA, the CDR3 is TGTGCCAGCAGCCCTCCATGGAGGGGTGGGGAGCAGTACTTC. Amino acid sequence: CASSPPWRGGEQYF.

The V and J genes are TRBV11-3 and TRBJ2-1; 11 bases map to TRBD2. Germline V lookup: CDR1 SGHNT, CDR2 YENEEA. The CDR3 totals 17 residues. J gave up 2 bases and V 2 bases, and 5 bases lay outside the gene matches. CDR3 nucleotide sequence: TGTGCCAGCAGCTTACGCTCGACTAGCGGGACCTACAATGAGCAGTTCTTC. Protein sequence: CASSLRSTSGTYNEQFF. The whole variable domain, remainder taken from reference TRBV11-3 and TRBJ2-1, is EAGVVQSPRYKIIEKKQPVAFWCNPISGHNTLYWYLQNLGQGPELLIRYENEEAVDDSQLPKDRFSAERLKGVDSTLKIQPAELGDSAVYLCASSLRSTSGTYNEQFFGPGTRLTVL.

This chain links TRBV7-2 with TRBJ1-4, with D uncertain. Germline CDR1 SGHTA, CDR2 FQGNSA. There are 13 residues in the CDR3. Trimming stripped 5 bases from V and 3 bases from J, with 7 bases between. In DNA form, the CDR3 reads TGTGCCAGCAGCCGGGCCTCTAATGAAAAACTGTTTTTT. Translating it yields CASSRASNEKLFF.

This clone was found once. This chain connects TRBV7-3 to TRBJ1-2; no definite D call. CDR1 and CDR2 (germline): SGHTA, FQGTGA. V shed 5 bases and J shed 0 bases, with 10 bases lying between them. The CDR3 sequence is 14 residues long. Here the CDR3 DNA reads TGTGCCAGCAGCCTGGACCGAACTAACTATGGCTACACCTTC. Amino acid sequence: CASSLDRTNYGYTF.

The genes are TRBV5-4 and TRBJ2-7; TRBD1 matches at 8 bases. From germline, CDR1 is SGHNT and CDR2 YYREEE (reference sequence). Losses at the gene ends were 7 bases for V and 5 bases for J; bases not matched to a gene: 11. The CDR3 covers 14 residues. This CDR3 is CASGPRQGINEQYF. Written as DNA, the CDR3 is TGTGCCAGCGGCCCTCGACAGGGGATTAACGAGCAGTACTTC.

The chain couples TRBV7-2 to TRBJ2-7; a weak D match, TRBD2 (6 bases). This CDR3 region has 14 residues. Germline V gene sequence: CDR1 SGHTA, CDR2 FQGNSA. V was shortened by 5 bases and J by 6 bases, with 17 bases between the two germline ends. Written as DNA, the CDR3 is TGTGCCAGCAGCGTTACGGGCGGGGATCCCGAGCAGTACTTC. It specifies CASSVTGGDPEQYF.

The chain uses TRBV5-4 and TRBJ1-1; 10 bases match TRBD1. This CDR3 is built from 15 residues. Germline assignment: CDR1 SGHNT and CDR2 YYREEE (reference sequence). V was clipped by 2 bases and J by 1 base; unmatched bases: 2. The CDR3 here is CASSFRDRGNTEAFF. For the CDR3, the DNA is TGTGCCAGCAGCTTCCGGGACAGGGGGAACACTGAAGCTTTCTTT.

This clone came up once. This sequence joins TRBV30 and TRBJ2-7, with a possible D match to TRBD1 (6 bases). The length of the CDR3 is 14 residues. V shed 4 bases and J shed 0 bases, with 13 bases lying between them. In germline, CDR1 is GTSNPN, CDR2 SVGIG (reference sequence). CDR3 nucleotides: TGTGCCTGGAACGGGGACATGAGCTCCTACGAGCAGTACTTC. Translating gives CAWNGDMSSYEQYF.

This chain uses TRBV27 with TRBJ1-5; TRBD1 might be the D (5 bases). The CDR3 loop spans 16 amino acids. Per the germline V gene, CDR1 is MNHEY and CDR2 is SMNVEV (reference sequence). V was cut by 0 bases and J by 5 bases, with 14 bases left in between. The CDR3: CASSLSDGLGDQPQHF. The DNA for the CDR3 is TGTGCCAGCAGTTTATCGGATGGATTGGGGGATCAGCCCCAGCATTTT.

The rearrangement joins TRBV6-5 to TRBJ2-7; either TRBD1 or TRBD2 may fit D (6 bases each). Trimming took off 7 bases at V and 7 bases at J, with 14 bases between the two ends. Germline lookup yields CDR1 MNHEY and CDR2 SVGAGI. The CDR3 covers 12 residues. The CDR3 coding sequence is TGTGCCAGCACCGATGGAGGGGGGGAGCAGTACTTC. It translates to CASTDGGGEQYF.

The chain links TRBV5-1 to TRBJ2-5; TRBD1 matches 7 bases. This CDR3 has 15 residues. The germline CDR1 and CDR2 sequences are SGHRS and YFSETQ. Trimming took 4 bases from V and 4 from J; bases not matched to a gene: 10. The CDR3 DNA reads as TGCGCCAGCAGCAGAGGGGGCCCTCACAGAGAGACCCAGTACTTC. Protein product: CASSRGGPHRETQYF. Using reference TRBV5-1 and TRBJ2-5 for the parts outside the CDR3, the full variable domain is KAGVTQTPRYLIKTRGQQVTLSCSPISGHRSVSWYQQTPGQGLQFLFEYFSETQRNKGNFPGRFSGRQFSNSRSEMNVSTLELGDSALYLCASSRGGPHRETQYFGPGTRLLVL.

The gene calls are TRBV18 and TRBJ2-7; 7 positions match TRBD2. The CDR3 consists of 15 residues. Trimming took 3 bases from V and 5 from J; bases not matched to a gene: 10. CDR1 KGHSH and CDR2 LQKENI come from the germline V gene. This chain's CDR3 is CASSPAGGMAHEQYF. The CDR3 DNA is TGTGCCAGCTCACCGGCCGGGGGGATGGCCCACGAGCAGTACTTC.

The gene calls are TRBV6-5 and TRBJ1-2; D not resolved. V lost 6 bases and J lost 5, with 13 bases in between. The CDR3 length is 13 residues. CDR1 is MNHEY, CDR2 SVGAGI, per germline. The CDR3 here is CASRAPGIYGYTF. CDR3 DNA: TGTGCCAGCAGGGCCCCGGGTATTTATGGCTACACCTTC.

This clone occurred a few times. This chain joins TRBV21-1 and TRBJ1-2. TRBV21-1 is a listed pseudogene. This CDR3 has 13 amino acids. CDR3 nucleotide sequence: TGTGCCAGCAGCCCCAGGCGGACCTATGGCTACACCTTC. This codes for CASSPRRTYGYTF.